The T cell receptor (beta chain) under discussion was sequenced for a study of blood T cell repertoires in COVID-19. As for the study in general: Samples representing acute and convalescent COVID-19 were sourced from the United States, Italy and Spain. Nucleic acid was either cDNA or gDNA, and it came from T cells, B-cell-depleted T cells, or PBMCs.

Some clones are missing from TCRdb's copy, which holds only in-frame ones; the method was immunoSEQ multiplex PCR. This table holds tens of thousands of clones, over 80% found once. The CDR3 spans 15 residues. Germline V gene lookup returns CDR1 SGHTA and CDR2 FQGNSA. J was trimmed by 3 bases and V by 0 bases; bases with no gene match: 4. This clone has just a few counts. Sequenced: peripheral blood. The TCR comes from a woman aged 55-69 years with acute or convalescent COVID-19. This chain joins TRBV7-2 and TRBJ1-2, with 7 nucleotides matching TRBD1. The CDR3 here is CASSLAEGADYGYTF. The CDR3, as DNA: TGTGCCAGCAGCTTAGCCGAGGGGGCGGACTATGGCTACACCTTC.